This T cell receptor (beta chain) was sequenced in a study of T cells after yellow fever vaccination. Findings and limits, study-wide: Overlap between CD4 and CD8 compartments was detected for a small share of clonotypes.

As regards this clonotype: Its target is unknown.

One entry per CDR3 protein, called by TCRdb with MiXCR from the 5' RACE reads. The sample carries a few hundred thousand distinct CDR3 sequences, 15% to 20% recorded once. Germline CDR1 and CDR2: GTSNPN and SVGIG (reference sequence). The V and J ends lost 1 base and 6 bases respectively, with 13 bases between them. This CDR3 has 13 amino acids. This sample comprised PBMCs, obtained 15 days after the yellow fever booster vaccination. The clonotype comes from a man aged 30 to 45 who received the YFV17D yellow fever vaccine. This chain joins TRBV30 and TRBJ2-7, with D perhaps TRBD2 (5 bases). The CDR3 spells CAWSGLEGSEQYF. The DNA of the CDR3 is TGTGCCTGGAGTGGGCTAGAGGGCTCCGAGCAGTACTTC.